The count of the clone carrying this T cell receptor beta chain is one. This CDR3 is 16 amino acids long. Trimming pared 1 base from V and 6 bases from J, leaving 18 bases between. Germline CDR1 LNHDA, CDR2 SQIVND (reference sequence). The source of the sample is a study of blood T cell repertoires in COVID-19. The overall study: Specimens from acute and convalescent COVID-19 originated in the United States, Italy and Spain. Sample material is recorded as cDNA or gDNA derived from T cells, B-cell-depleted T cells, or PBMCs.

In the study's own analysis: Reference gene primer amplification gave nucleated cell count estimates. Using immunoSEQ multiplex PCR, the repertoire was profiled, and TCRdb retains in-frame clones only, with some absent. The V and J calls and clone size were taken over from that table, and D and trimming were inferred from the DNA. The data contain more than 95,000 clones, around 90% of them singletons. This TCR came from a human donor in a cohort sampled during active COVID-19. The chain carries TRBV19 and TRBJ1-2; weak D call: TRBD1 (5 bases). The sample consisted of peripheral blood. CDR3 amino acids: CASSIAPGRYPDGYTF. The DNA for the CDR3 is TGTGCCAGTAGTATAGCTCCAGGGAGGTATCCCGATGGCTACACCTTC. Variable domain in full (rest from reference TRBV19 and TRBJ1-2): DGGITQSPKYLFRKEGQNVTLSCEQNLNHDAMYWYRQDPGQGLRLIYYSQIVNDFQKGDIAEGYSVSREKKESFPLTVTSAQKNPTAFYLCASSIAPGRYPDGYTFGSGTRLTVV.